These T cell receptor beta chains were read from a single sample in a study of T cell responses to AZD1222 COVID-19 vaccine. Produced via immunoSEQ multiplex PCR; TCRdb's table is partial and in-frame only. The sample comprises about 170,000 clones, around 90% of which are singletons, and 2% to 3% rests with the top ten. The sequencing here drew on peripheral blood, taken on day 0 of AZD1222 vaccination. These receptors all stem from an adult in good health. CDR3s include the opening cysteine and the closing phenylalanine or tryptophan. D genes are given only for firm matches. The listing skips clone size in some rows; elsewhere it reads once, few, many or a size class.

v_gene	abundance	d_gene	j_gene	CDR3nt	CDR3aa
TRBV27	.	.	TRBJ2-7	TGTGCCAGCAGTTACACTGAATCCTACGAGCAGTACTTC	CASSYTESYEQYF
TRBV12-3/TRBV12-4	.	.	TRBJ1-2	TGTGCCAGCAGTTTGCTTACGGATTATGGCTACACCTTC	CASSLLTDYGYTF
TRBV28	.	.	TRBJ2-5	TGTGCCAGCAGCCCCCCCGGGGGGCTAGAGACCCAGTACTTC	CASSPPGGLETQYF
TRBV14	.	.	TRBJ1-1	TGTGCCAGCAGCCTCTTCGGGGGGAACACTGAAGCTTTCTTT	CASSLFGGNTEAFF
TRBV5-1	.	.	TRBJ2-5	TGCGCCAGCAGCTTGGCCCTCCTCTCGGTGGCTCCCCAAGAGACCCAGTACTTC	CASSLALLSVAPQETQYF
TRBV4-2	.	.	TRBJ1-5	TGTGCCAGCAGCACCGACAGGCACCCCAATCAGCCCCAGCATTTT	CASSTDRHPNQPQHF
TRBV29-1	few	TRBD1	TRBJ1-5	TGCAGCCCCTACTGGGACAGGTTCAATCAGCCCCAGCATTTT	CSPYWDRFNQPQHF
TRBV10-2	.	.	TRBJ1-5	TGCGCCAGCAGTGAGGGCCAATATAGCAATCAGCCCCAGCATTTT	CASSEGQYSNQPQHF
TRBV6-5	.	.	TRBJ2-5	TGTGCCAGCAGTTACGGGTTGGGGTTGGAGACCCAGTACTTC	CASSYGLGLETQYF
TRBV3-1/TRBV3-2	.	.	TRBJ1-1	TGTGCCAGCAGCCAAGGCTCCCCTGAAGCTTTCTTT	CASSQGSPEAFF
TRBV5-8	.	.	TRBJ1-2	TGTGCCAGCAGGGCGGACTATGGCTACACCTTC	CASRADYGYTF
TRBV6-5	.	.	TRBJ1-2	TGTGCCAGCAGTTACTCGCGCGGGACTAACTATGGCTACACCTTC	CASSYSRGTNYGYTF
TRBV7-9	.	TRBD2	TRBJ2-5	TGTGCCAGCAGCCCAAGACAGCGGACTAGCGGGAGTAGGGAGACCCAGTACTTC	CASSPRQRTSGSRETQYF
TRBV5-1	.	.	TRBJ1-2	TGCGCCAGCAGCTTGGAGGGGAAAAACTATGGCTACACCTTC	CASSLEGKNYGYTF
TRBV6-5	.	.	TRBJ1-2	TGTGCCAGCGACAGGACGAACTATGGCTACACCTTC	CASDRTNYGYTF
TRBV6-1	.	TRBD1	TRBJ1-2	TGTGCCAGCAGTGAACCGGGACAGCTCAACTATGGCTACACCTTC	CASSEPGQLNYGYTF
TRBV18	.	.	TRBJ2-5	TGTGCCAGCTCCCCACTGAGTAGCGGAGAACGATTCCAAGAGACCCAGTACTTC	CASSPLSSGERFQETQYF
TRBV6-6	once	TRBD1	TRBJ1-2	TGTGCCAGCAGGGGGACAGGCTATGGCTACACCTTC	CASRGTGYGYTF
TRBV11-2	.	TRBD2	TRBJ2-5	TGTGCCAGCAGCTCCTGGACTAGCGGACTCCAAGAGACCCAGTACTTC	CASSSWTSGLQETQYF
TRBV9	once	TRBD2	TRBJ2-1	TGTGCCAGCAGCCCTTCAGTACTGGGACTAGCGGGCTACAATGAGCAGTTCTTC	CASSPSVLGLAGYNEQFF
TRBV4-1	.	.	TRBJ1-1	TGCGCCAGCAGCCAAGATTTAGGGCGTCCTCCCTTTCGAGCTGAAGCTTTCTTT	CASSQDLGRPPFRAEAFF
TRBV7-6	.	TRBD1	TRBJ2-6	TGTGCCAGCAGCGATGGACAGGGGCCTGGGGCCAACGTCCTGACTTTC	CASSDGQGPGANVLTF
TRBV19	few	.	TRBJ2-4	TGTGCCAGTAGTATAGATGGGTCGGGCGGAAACATTCAGTACTTC	CASSIDGSGGNIQYF
TRBV6-1	.	TRBD2	TRBJ2-2	TGTGCCAGCAGTGAACAACTAGCGGGAGTCACCGGGGAGCTGTTTTTT	CASSEQLAGVTGELFF
TRBV7-9	.	.	TRBJ2-3	TGTGCCAGCAGCGCACCCCGAGGGGTTGGGCGGGAAAATTCAGATACGCAGTATTTT	CASSAPRGVGRENSDTQYF
TRBV7-9	.	.	TRBJ1-3	TGTGCCAGCAGCCTTACTTCTGGAAACACCATATATTTT	CASSLTSGNTIYF
TRBV6-6	.	TRBD1	TRBJ2-1	TGTGCCAGCGGGACAGAATTTTACAATGAGCAGTTCTTC	CASGTEFYNEQFF
TRBV14	.	.	TRBJ2-3	TGTGCCAGCAGCCCCGGGGGCTCACCTCGCACAGATACGCAGTATTTT	CASSPGGSPRTDTQYF
TRBV7-9	.	.	TRBJ1-3	TGTGCCAGCAGCTTAGGATCGGGCTCTGGAAACACCATATATTTT	CASSLGSGSGNTIYF
TRBV20-1	.	.	TRBJ1-1	TGCAGTGCTCACCTTGGGGCTTTCTTT	CSAHLGAFF
TRBV2	once	.	TRBJ1-1	TGTGCCAGCATGGGGCAGGGAGCTTTCTTT	CASMGQGAFF
TRBV9	.	.	TRBJ1-2	TGTGCCAGCAGCGTAGTGGCAGGTAGGCTCGGCGATGGCTACACCTTC	CASSVVAGRLGDGYTF
TRBV11-2	.	TRBD1	TRBJ2-7	TGTGCCAGCAGCTTAAGGCAGGGGGCGGGCCTCTCCTACGAGCAGTACTTC	CASSLRQGAGLSYEQYF
TRBV21-1	.	.	TRBJ1-5	TGTGCCAGCAGCAAAAAAACTACAGGGGCCCGTCAGCCCCAGCATTTT	CASSKKTTGARQPQHF